The rows below give T cell receptor beta chains drawn from one sample of a study of radiotherapy plus CTLA-4 blockade in lung cancer. The repertoire was sequenced with immunoSEQ multiplex PCR; TCRdb's copy has only in-frame clones and lacks some. The data show about 110,000 clones, more than 75% seen once. This specimen was peripheral blood, taken from a patient treated with radiotherapy plus ipilimumab. The receptors stem from a human donor with non-small cell lung cancer that progressed on radiotherapy plus ipilimumab. Some clones in this sample may be carry-over from other donors' samples. Both conserved end residues are part of each CDR3. The order of the fields is V gene, J gene, clone size, D gene, CDR3 DNA, CDR3 protein. The D gene is left open where the match is weak. The size of a clone is reported for some rows only, either as once, few or many, or as a class for expanded clones.

V: TRBV11-3
J: TRBJ1-5
size: -
D: -
DNA: TGTGCCCGCGGCACGTTGGTCGACCCGCTAAGGGGGCCCCAGCATTTT
CDR3: CARGTLVDPLRGPQHF

V: TRBV2
J: TRBJ1-5
size: -
D: -
DNA: TGTGCCAGCAGCAGCGGGAGCAATCAGCCCCAGCATTTT
CDR3: CASSSGSNQPQHF

V: TRBV7-2
J: TRBJ1-4
size: -
D: -
DNA: TGTGCCAGCAGCCCTGCTATGGTTGCAACTAATGAAAAACTGTTTTTT
CDR3: CASSPAMVATNEKLFF

V: TRBV11-2
J: TRBJ2-3
size: -
D: -
DNA: TGTGCCAGCAGCTTAGATAGTCTTACGCAGTATTTT
CDR3: CASSLDSLTQYF

V: TRBV27
J: TRBJ2-7
size: -
D: -
DNA: TGTGCCAGCTCAAGGGAGCCGCCAAATTACCGGATCTACGAGCAGTACTTC
CDR3: CASSREPPNYRIYEQYF

V: TRBV10-3
J: TRBJ1-1
size: -
D: TRBD1
DNA: TGTGCCATCAGTGAGCCCGTAGACAGGGCCGGGAAAAACACTGAAGCTTTCTTT
CDR3: CAISEPVDRAGKNTEAFF

V: TRBV7-2
J: TRBJ2-5
size: -
D: TRBD2
DNA: TGTGCCAGCAACCTTGGACTAGCGGGGGACCAAGAGACCCAGTACTTC
CDR3: CASNLGLAGDQETQYF

V: TRBV9
J: TRBJ2-2
size: -
D: TRBD2
DNA: TGTGCCAGCAGCGAGGGACTAGCGGGGGCCTCGAACACCGGGGAGCTGTTTTTT
CDR3: CASSEGLAGASNTGELFF

V: TRBV5-4
J: TRBJ2-1
size: few
D: -
DNA: TGTGCCAGCAGCTTAACTGGTGAGCAGTTCTTC
CDR3: CASSLTGEQFF

V: TRBV19
J: TRBJ1-6
size: -
D: -
DNA: TGTGCCAGTAACGGGGACATCTCCTATAATTCACCCCTCCACTTT
CDR3: CASNGDISYNSPLHF

V: TRBV7-6
J: TRBJ2-7
size: -
D: TRBD1
DNA: TGTGCCAGCAGTTTAAAACCGGGACAGGGTTTCGACGAGCAGTACTTC
CDR3: CASSLKPGQGFDEQYF

V: TRBV6-1
J: TRBJ1-1
size: -
D: TRBD1
DNA: TGTGCCAGCAGTGAAAGTTGGGGAGACAGGGGGCGAGGCACTGAAGCTTTCTTT
CDR3: CASSESWGDRGRGTEAFF

V: TRBV9
J: TRBJ1-1
size: -
D: -
DNA: TGTGCCAGCAGCGACCCTTCCCGTCCAGATAACACTGAAGCTTTCTTT
CDR3: CASSDPSRPDNTEAFF

V: TRBV5-1
J: TRBJ1-3
size: few
D: TRBD1
DNA: TGCGCCAGCAGCCCCGACAGGGAAGGAGTTGGAAACACCATATATTTT
CDR3: CASSPDREGVGNTIYF

V: TRBV5-1
J: TRBJ1-6
size: -
D: -
DNA: TGCGCCAGCAGCGGGCAGGGGATCGATAATTCACCCCTCCACTTT
CDR3: CASSGQGIDNSPLHF

V: TRBV6-6
J: TRBJ2-3
size: -
D: -
DNA: TGTGCCAGCAGTTCCAGCGGCACAGATACGCAGTATTTT
CDR3: CASSSSGTDTQYF

V: TRBV7-2
J: TRBJ1-2
size: -
D: -
DNA: TGTGCCAGCGTTTCAGCATACGGGGAAGGTAGTGGCTACACCTTC
CDR3: CASVSAYGEGSGYTF

V: TRBV7-3
J: TRBJ1-3
size: -
D: -
DNA: TGTGCCAGCAGCTTAGGCAGCATCTCTGGAAACACCATATATTTT
CDR3: CASSLGSISGNTIYF

V: TRBV28
J: TRBJ2-5
size: -
D: -
DNA: TGTGCCAGCAGCCCCTCCGAGGGTGATGGAGAGACCCAGTACTTC
CDR3: CASSPSEGDGETQYF

V: TRBV7-3
J: TRBJ2-2
size: -
D: -
DNA: TGTGCCAGCAGCTTAGGTTCCTCTTTCGGCGGGGAGCTGTTTTTT
CDR3: CASSLGSSFGGELFF

V: TRBV30
J: TRBJ1-2
size: -
D: -
DNA: TGTGCCTGTTCACTGGGGGTACATGGCTACACCTTC
CDR3: CACSLGVHGYTF

V: TRBV18
J: TRBJ2-2
size: -
D: TRBD2
DNA: TGTGCCAGCTCACCCGGACTAGCGGGGGCCACCGGGGAGCTGTTTTTT
CDR3: CASSPGLAGATGELFF

V: TRBV5-1
J: TRBJ2-2
size: -
D: -
DNA: TGCGCCAGCAGCTTGGATCACACCGGGGAGCTGTTTTTT
CDR3: CASSLDHTGELFF

V: TRBV9
J: TRBJ2-3
size: -
D: TRBD2
DNA: TGTGCCAGCAGCGCCACGGGGGGGTCGCGGGGTACGCAGTATTTT
CDR3: CASSATGGSRGTQYF

V: TRBV7-2
J: TRBJ1-1
size: -
D: TRBD1
DNA: TGTGCCAGCAGCAAAACCGGGACAGTGAACACTGAAGCTTTCTTT
CDR3: CASSKTGTVNTEAFF

V: TRBV5-5
J: TRBJ2-7
size: -
D: -
DNA: TGTGCCAGCAGCCTGGTCGGGACTGGGCACTACGAGCAGTACTTC
CDR3: CASSLVGTGHYEQYF

V: TRBV9
J: TRBJ1-2
size: -
D: TRBD1
DNA: TGTGCCAGCAGCGGGGGACAGAACTATGGCTACACCTTC
CDR3: CASSGGQNYGYTF

V: TRBV5-1
J: TRBJ1-5
size: -
D: -
DNA: TGCGCCAGCAGCTTAGGGACACAAAATCAGCCCCAGCATTTT
CDR3: CASSLGTQNQPQHF

V: TRBV6-4
J: TRBJ2-6
size: once
D: -
DNA: TGTGCCAGCAGTGACTTCGCCGGCAGCTCTGGGGCCAACGTCCTGACTTTC
CDR3: CASSDFAGSSGANVLTF